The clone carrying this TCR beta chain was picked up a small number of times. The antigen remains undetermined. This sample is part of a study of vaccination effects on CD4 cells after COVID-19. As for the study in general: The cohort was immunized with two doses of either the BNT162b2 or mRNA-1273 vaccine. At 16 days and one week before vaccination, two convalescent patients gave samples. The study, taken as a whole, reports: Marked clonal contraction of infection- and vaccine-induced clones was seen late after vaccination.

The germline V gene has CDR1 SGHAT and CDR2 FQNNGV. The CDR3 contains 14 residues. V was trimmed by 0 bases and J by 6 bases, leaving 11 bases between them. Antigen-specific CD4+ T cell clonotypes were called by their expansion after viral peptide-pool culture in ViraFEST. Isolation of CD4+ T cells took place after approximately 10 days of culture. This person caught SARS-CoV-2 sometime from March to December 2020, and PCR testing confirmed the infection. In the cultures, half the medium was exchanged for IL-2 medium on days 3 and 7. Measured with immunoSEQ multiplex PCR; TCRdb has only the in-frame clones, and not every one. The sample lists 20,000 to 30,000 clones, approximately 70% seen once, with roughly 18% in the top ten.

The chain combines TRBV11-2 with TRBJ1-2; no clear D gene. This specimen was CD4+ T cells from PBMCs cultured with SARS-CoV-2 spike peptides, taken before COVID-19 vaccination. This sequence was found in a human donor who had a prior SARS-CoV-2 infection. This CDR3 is CASSLDRAGNGYTF. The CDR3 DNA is TGTGCCAGCAGCTTAGACCGTGCGGGAAATGGCTACACCTTC.